The TCR beta chain described here comes from a study of cytomegalovirus exposure and HLA in healthy donors. The PCR employed 60 Vbeta primers together with 13 Jbeta primers. Profiled with immunoSEQ multiplex PCR; TCRdb holds only in-frame clones, not every one. The sample yields over 200,000 clones, 82% seen once. This clone appeared once. The same CDR3 is also encoded by other DNA sequences in this sample. The trim removed 2 bases at V and 2 bases at J, leaving 2 bases unmatched. Germline CDR1 and CDR2: SGHRS and YFSETQ. This CDR3 spans 14 amino acids. The sequenced sample was PBMCs. The sequence derives from a middle-aged woman in good health and CMV-seronegative. The gene calls are TRBV5-1 and TRBJ2-7; TRBD1 aligns across 9 bases. CDR3 bases: TGCGCCAGCAGCTTCGGGACAGGGACCTACGAGCAGTACTTC. This codes for CASSFGTGTYEQYF.